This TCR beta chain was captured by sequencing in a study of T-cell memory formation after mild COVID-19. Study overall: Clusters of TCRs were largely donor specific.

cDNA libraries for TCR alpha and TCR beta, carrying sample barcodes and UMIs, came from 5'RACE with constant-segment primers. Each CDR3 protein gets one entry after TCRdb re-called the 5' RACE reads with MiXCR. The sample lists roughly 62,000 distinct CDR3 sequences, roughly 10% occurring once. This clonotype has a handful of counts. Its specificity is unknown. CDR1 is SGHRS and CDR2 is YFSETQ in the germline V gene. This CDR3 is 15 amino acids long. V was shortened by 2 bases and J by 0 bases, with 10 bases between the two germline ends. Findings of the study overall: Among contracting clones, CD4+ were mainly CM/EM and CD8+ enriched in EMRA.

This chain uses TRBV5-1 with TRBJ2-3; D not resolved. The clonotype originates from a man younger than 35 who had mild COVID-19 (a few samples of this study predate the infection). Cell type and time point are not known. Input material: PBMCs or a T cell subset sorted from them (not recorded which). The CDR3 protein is CASSFQPASTDTQYF. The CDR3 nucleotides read TGCGCCAGCAGCTTCCAACCAGCTAGCACAGATACGCAGTATTTT.